This T cell receptor (beta chain) stems from a study of a mutant IDH1 vaccine in newly diagnosed glioma. The protocol was immunoSEQ multiplex PCR, while the TCRdb copy is restricted to in-frame clones and leaves out a portion. The sample shows tens of thousands of clones, approximately 82% of them seen only once. There are 15 residues in the CDR3. Trimming pared 5 bases from V and 5 bases from J, leaving 18 bases between. Germline V CDR1 and CDR2: MNHEY, SVGAGI. About this clone: No antigen is known for it.

The time point is: week 47, end of study. Topical imiquimod accompanied each vaccine dose, which consisted of 300 ug of mutant IDH1 20-mer peptide. This TCR came from a man aged 18 to 35 with glioma. Some clones in this sample may be carry-over from other donors' samples. This chain joins TRBV6-5 and TRBJ1-1; tentatively, D is TRBD1 (5 bases). Sequencing was performed on PBMCs, taken from a glioma patient whose treatment included an IDH1 peptide vaccine. CDR3 loop: CASSGSGGWGTEAFF. The CDR3 nucleotides are TGTGCCAGCAGTGGAAGTGGGGGTTGGGGAACTGAAGCTTTCTTT.